This T cell receptor (beta chain) was captured in a study of T cells in Graves' hyperthyroidism and ophthalmopathy. There were TCR beta CDR3 regions amplified from RNA transcripts. HTBI primers were employed in a first-round RT-PCR of the TCR CDR3. Using its own MiXCR run on the multiplex PCR reads, TCRdb lists one record per CDR3 protein. The sample holds hundreds of thousands of distinct CDR3 sequences; about 24% are singletons and the top ten take about 10%. V was trimmed by 1 base and J by 0 bases, leaving 9 bases between them. The CDR3 contains 15 residues. Study results and limitations: Ophthalmopathy was told apart from stable hyperthyroidism by a 13 V-J model.

This clonotype was recorded at least ten times. Its specificity is not known. The sequence was collected from a woman between 25 and 40 years old with Graves' ophthalmopathy. The chain couples TRBV12-3 or TRBV12-4 to TRBJ1-1; no clear D. Source material: blood. CDR3 region: CASSLDSTMNTEAFF. CDR3 in DNA: TGTGCCAGCAGTTTAGACAGCACGATGAACACTGAAGCTTTCTTT.